The 28 T cell receptor beta chains below were found in one sample sequenced in a study of T cells in Graves' hyperthyroidism and ophthalmopathy (dated by TCRdb to the late 2010s). Receptors were amplified or captured by multiplex PCR. Instrument on record: Illumina HiSeq 2000. The TCR beta CDR3 regions were amplified from RNA transcripts. A first-round RT-PCR of the TCR CDR3 used the HTBI primer set with the Qiagen OneStep RT-PCR kit. The raw public reads went through TCRdb reprocessing: fastp at Q25, MiXCR clone calling, in-frame beta chains kept. Each record represents a unique CDR3 protein, reported with the most common genes and DNA among its rows. This sample comprises around 570,000 distinct CDR3 sequences, just under 20% of them detected only once. The ten largest account for 47% of the sample. The sequenced sample consisted of blood. These receptors were obtained from a man between 40 and 49 years old with Graves' ophthalmopathy.

Ten or more counts support this clonotype. The V and J genes are TRBV12-3 or TRBV12-4 and TRBJ2-3; the D is unclear. The V and J ends lost 10 bases and 2 bases respectively, with 19 bases between them. There are 15 residues in the CDR3. The CDR3, as DNA: TGTGCCACCAACCTTGGAAACGGGCCCACAGATACGCAGTATTTT. Translating gives CATNLGNGPTDTQYF.

As DNA, the CDR3 is TGCGCCAGCAGCTTGGCCGCAGGGCAAGACACTGAAGCTTTCTTT. Translation gives CASSLAAGQDTEAFF. This chain uses TRBV5-1 with TRBJ1-1, with D possibly being TRBD1 (5 bases). Germline assignment: CDR1 SGHRS and CDR2 YFSETQ. This CDR3 region has 15 residues. Trimming pared 0 bases from V and 3 bases from J, leaving 12 bases between.

With respect to this clonotype: This could be a read error, since a much larger clone is one nucleotide away. The rearrangement joins TRBV7-9 to TRBJ1-2, with a possible D match to TRBD1 (5 bases). Between the trimmed V and J ends, which lost 5 bases and 0 bases, there was a span of 10 bases. CDR1 is SEHNR and CDR2 is FQNEAQ in the germline V gene (reference sequence). The CDR3 is 14 residues long. The DNA for the CDR3 is TGTGCCAGCAGCCTGACAGTCACTAACTATGGCTACACCTTC. Amino acids: CASSLTVTNYGYTF. Looking up the rest from reference TRBV7-9 and TRBJ1-2 gives the full variable domain: DTGVSQNPRHKITKRGQNVTFRCDPISEHNRLYWYRQTLGQGPEFLTYFQNEAQLEKSRLLSDRFSAERPKGSFSTLEIQRTEQGDSAMYLCASSLTVTNYGYTFGSGTRLTVV.

The chain recombines TRBV4-2 with TRBJ2-7, with D perhaps matching TRBD2 (5 bases). Germline V gene data show CDR1 as LGHNA and CDR2 as YNFKEQ. Trimming left V 0 bases short and J 2 bases short, with 11 bases between. The CDR3 runs 15 residues. CDR3 protein: CASSQELRGAYEQYF. CDR3 DNA sequence: TGTGCCAGCAGCCAAGAACTACGGGGAGCCTACGAGCAGTACTTC.

This sequence joins TRBV6-1 and TRBJ2-2; the match to TRBD2 covers 9 bases. Unmatched junction bases numbered 12, after V lost 10 bases and J lost 6 bases. The V gene's germline CDR1 is MNHNS and CDR2 SASEGT. This CDR3 region has 15 residues. The CDR3 loop reads CATTGLAGRPGELFF. The CDR3 DNA sequence: TGTGCCACCACCGGGCTAGCGGGGAGGCCCGGGGAGCTGTTTTTT.

This chain links TRBV7-3 with TRBJ2-1; D remains ambiguous. The germline gives CDR1 SGHTA, CDR2 FQGTGA. The CDR3 contains 14 residues. Trimming stripped 5 bases from V and 1 base from J, with 9 bases between. The CDR3 loop is CASSPHSSYNEQFF. The CDR3 bases are TGTGCCAGCAGCCCACACTCTTCCTACAATGAGCAGTTCTTC.

V is TRBV7-3 and J is TRBJ2-4; 9 bases are shared with TRBD2. The ends lost 2 bases at V and 3 bases at J; junction bases unmatched: 2. The CDR3 spans 15 residues. CDR1 is SGHTA, CDR2 FQGTGA, per germline. The CDR3: CASSLSSGVKNIQYF. CDR3 sequence (DNA): TGTGCCAGCAGCTTATCTAGCGGGGTCAAAAACATTCAGTACTTC.

This clonotype has only one observation. The J gene is TRBJ2-1, the V gene TRBV7-2; a weak D match, TRBD1 (5 bases). V gave up 8 bases and J gave up 4 bases, with 15 bases separating them. This CDR3 region has 14 residues. The V gene's germline CDR1 is SGHTA and CDR2 FQGNSA. The CDR3 DNA reads TGTGCCAGCCCCGGACACCCAAATTACAATGAGCAGTTCTTC. This encodes CASPGHPNYNEQFF.

The chain couples TRBV7-9 to TRBJ2-6, with D possibly being TRBD1 (6 bases). Deletions cut 5 bases from V and 2 bases from J, with 16 bases between. The CDR3 loop spans 17 amino acids. Looked up from germline, CDR1 is SEHNR and CDR2 is FQNEAQ (reference sequence). Here the CDR3 DNA reads TGTGCCAGCAGCCCCGAAAGGGGGTTGCCTGGGGCCAACGTCCTGACTTTC. This encodes CASSPERGLPGANVLTF.

This clonotype was observed at least ten times. This chain connects TRBV6-1 to TRBJ2-7, with 9 bases that match TRBD1. The CDR3 totals 14 residues. V lost 5 bases, J lost 6 bases, and 8 bases stayed unmatched. CDR1 is MNHNS and CDR2 is SASEGT in the germline V gene. The CDR3 DNA reads as TGTGCCAGCAGTTACAGGGGGCGTACGGGCGAGCAGTACTTC. Its protein product is CASSYRGRTGEQYF.

Details on this clonotype: This may be a read error: a much more frequent sequence differs by one nucleotide. The rearrangement joins TRBV5-1 to TRBJ2-5; D is perhaps TRBD2 (5 bases). The CDR3 loop spans 14 amino acids. CDR1 is SGHRS and CDR2 is YFSETQ in the germline V gene. CDR3 DNA: TGCGCCAGCAGGCCGGGGTCCTTGGAAGAGGCCCAGTACTTC. Amino acids: CASRPGSLEEAQYF.

This clonotype was seen a handful of times. The chain joins TRBV5-1 to TRBJ1-4, with D possibly being TRBD1 (5 bases). Germline lookup yields CDR1 SGHRS and CDR2 YFSETQ. This CDR3 is 14 amino acids long. V was shortened by 2 bases and J by 3 bases, with 8 bases between the two germline ends. In nucleotides, the CDR3 is TGCGCCAGCAGCTTACAGGCATCTAATGAAAAACTGTTTTTT. This encodes CASSLQASNEKLFF. Full variable domain (rest looked up from reference TRBV5-1 and TRBJ1-4): KAGVTQTPRYLIKTRGQQVTLSCSPISGHRSVSWYQQTPGQGLQFLFEYFSETQRNKGNFPGRFSGRQFSNSRSEMNVSTLELGDSALYLCASSLQASNEKLFFGSGTQLSVL.

The genes are TRBV4-1 and TRBJ2-7; 8 positions match TRBD1. Losses at the gene ends were 4 bases for V and 6 bases for J; bases not matched to a gene: 8. Per the germline V gene, CDR1 is MGHRA and CDR2 is YSYEKL. The length of the CDR3 is 14 residues. The CDR3 reads CASSPTQGATEQYF. The DNA for the CDR3 is TGCGCCAGCAGCCCCACTCAGGGGGCGACCGAGCAGTACTTC.

At least ten counts were recorded for this clonotype. The rearrangement uses TRBV19 and TRBJ2-7; no definite D call. The germline V and J ends were trimmed by 3 bases and 6 bases, with 12 bases remaining between them. Germline lookup yields CDR1 LNHDA and CDR2 SQIVND (reference sequence). The CDR3 covers 13 residues. This CDR3 reads CASSMYPQGEQYF. DNA of the CDR3: TGTGCCAGTAGTATGTACCCCCAAGGCGAGCAGTACTTC.

This clonotype turned up a few times. CDR3 protein: CASSIEVNYGYTF. The CDR3 nucleotides are TGTGCCAGTAGTATTGAGGTGAACTATGGCTACACCTTC. The chain combines TRBV19 with TRBJ1-2; D uncertain. CDR3 size: 13 residues. Germline assignment: CDR1 LNHDA and CDR2 SQIVND (reference sequence). The V gene lost 3 bases and the J gene lost 2 bases, with 7 bases spanning the gap.

The sample holds many counts of this clonotype. The CDR3 protein is CASSPYAPTYEQYF. The CDR3 DNA is TGTGCCAGCAGTCCCTATGCCCCGACCTACGAGCAGTACTTC. J is TRBJ2-7 and V is TRBV28; no definite D call. The CDR3 is made up of 14 amino acids. V was trimmed by 5 bases and J by 2 bases, leaving 13 bases between them. The germline V gene has CDR1 MDHEN and CDR2 SYDVKM.

V gene TRBV5-1 combines with J gene TRBJ2-2; a weak D match, TRBD2 (6 bases). Per germline, CDR1 SGHRS and CDR2 YFSETQ. Trimming took off 4 bases at V and 3 bases at J, with 13 bases between the two ends. This CDR3 region has 15 residues. The CDR3 loop is CASSARGGHTGELFF. CDR3 coding DNA: TGCGCCAGCAGCGCCCGCGGAGGGCACACCGGGGAGCTGTTTTTT.

The genes are TRBV30 and TRBJ1-6, with D possibly TRBD1 on 6 matching bases. Trimming pared 7 bases from V and 0 bases from J, leaving 16 bases between. CDR3 length: 16 residues. Germline V gene lookup returns CDR1 GTSNPN and CDR2 SVGIG (reference sequence). Written as DNA, the CDR3 is TGTGCCTCCTCAGGGGTAGCGAGCTCCTATAATTCACCCCTCCACTTT. As protein: CASSGVASSYNSPLHF.

This chain links TRBV28 with TRBJ1-1; D not certain. There are 14 residues in the CDR3. The ends were cut back, 5 bases at V and 1 base at J, with 11 bases in the middle. Germline V gene sequence: CDR1 MDHEN, CDR2 SYDVKM. CDR3 sequence reads: CASSRPTTNTEAFF. Here the CDR3 DNA reads TGTGCCAGCAGTCGGCCCACGACGAACACTGAAGCTTTCTTT. Together with reference TRBV28 and TRBJ1-1, the CDR3 gives the full variable domain: DVKVTQSSRYLVKRTGEKVFLECVQDMDHENMFWYRQDPGLGLRLIYFSYDVKMKEKGDIPEGYSVSREKKERFSLILESASTNQTSMYLCASSRPTTNTEAFFGQGTRLTVV.

The table lists this clonotype with many counts. The V gene is TRBV28, the J gene TRBJ2-5; TRBD2 matches 13 bases. Germline assignment: CDR1 MDHEN and CDR2 SYDVKM. J lost 5 bases, V lost 10 bases, and 7 bases had no gene match. This CDR3 comprises 14 residues. The CDR3 DNA follows: TGTGCCACGGGGACTAGCGGGATTCTGGAGACCCAGTACTTC. This translates into CATGTSGILETQYF.

This clonotype came up many times. CDR3 coding DNA: TGTGCCAGCAGCCCGGACTTCTACGAGCAGTACTTC. It is translated as CASSPDFYEQYF. The V call is TRBV3-1, the J call TRBJ2-7; a weak D match, TRBD2 (5 bases). This CDR3 spans 12 amino acids. V lost 4 bases and J 3 bases, leaving 7 bases between the germline ends. Germline lookup yields CDR1 LGHDT and CDR2 YNNKEL (reference sequence).

The CDR3 sequence is CASSWTGGGTYEQYF. DNA of the CDR3: TGTGCCAGCAGCTGGACAGGGGGGGGGACCTACGAGCAGTACTTC. V and J are TRBV6-1 and TRBJ2-7; 10 bases align to TRBD1. Germline CDR1 is MNHNS and CDR2 is SASEGT. Losses at the gene ends were 6 bases for V and 2 bases for J; bases not matched to a gene: 7. The CDR3 covers 15 residues.

The chain combines TRBV27 with TRBJ1-2, with D possibly matching TRBD1 (6 bases). The length of the CDR3 is 14 residues. CDR1 and CDR2 from the germline V gene are MNHEY and SMNVEV (reference sequence). Deletions cut 5 bases from V and 4 bases from J, with 14 bases between. The CDR3 DNA reads as TGTGCCAGCAGTCTGACAGGTGTAATCTATGGCTACACCTTC. This encodes CASSLTGVIYGYTF.

The chain recombines TRBV30 with TRBJ2-7; 7 bases are a match to TRBD1. CDR3 length: 12 residues. Germline CDR1 is GTSNPN and CDR2 is SVGIG (reference sequence). V trimming: 1 base; J trimming: 4 bases; junction bases outside the gene matches: 1. The CDR3 DNA follows: TGTGCCTGGAGTGCGACAGGGTACGAGCAGTACTTC. Translated, it gives CAWSATGYEQYF.

This clonotype was recorded many times. V gene TRBV30 combines with J gene TRBJ2-1, with 12 bases matching TRBD2. V dropped 5 bases and J dropped 4; count of bases not matched to a gene: 12. CDR3 length: 17 amino acids. CDR1 and CDR2 from the germline V gene are GTSNPN and SVGIG (reference sequence). The CDR3 DNA follows: TGTGCCTGGGGAGAGAGTGGACTAGCGGGACGATACAATGAGCAGTTCTTC. Protein product: CAWGESGLAGRYNEQFF.

This clonotype was detected a few times. The CDR3 DNA follows: TGTGCCAGCACCCCTTATAGACAGGGAACTGAAGCTTTCTTT. Protein sequence: CASTPYRQGTEAFF. This rearrangement joins TRBV6-1 to TRBJ1-1; 7 bases fit TRBD1. This CDR3 comprises 14 residues. Trimming took 7 bases from V and 5 from J; bases not matched to a gene: 10. Germline V gene lookup returns CDR1 MNHNS and CDR2 SASEGT.

This chain links TRBV15 with TRBJ1-5, with a weak D call TRBD1 (5 bases). The CDR3 is 15 residues long. The germline V gene has CDR1 LNHNV and CDR2 YYDKDF (reference sequence). V gave up 3 bases and J gave up 4 bases, with 13 bases separating them. CDR3 residues: CATSSTAGSNQPQHF. The CDR3 DNA is TGTGCCACCAGCAGTACCGCAGGGAGTAATCAGCCCCAGCATTTT.

This chain uses TRBV27 with TRBJ2-2; 8 positions agree with TRBD1. Germline lookup yields CDR1 MNHEY and CDR2 SMNVEV (reference sequence). Germline trimming cut 6 bases from V and 6 bases from J; bases unmatched to any gene: 9. The CDR3 loop spans 15 amino acids. This CDR3 is CASSLTGAVAGELFF. As DNA, the CDR3 is TGTGCCAGCAGCCTGACAGGGGCGGTGGCCGGGGAGCTGTTTTTT.